The 14 T cell receptor beta chains presented below share a single source sample, sequenced in a study of early T cells in non-severe SARS-CoV-2 infection. TCRdb reprocessed the 5' RACE reads via MiXCR and lists one record per CDR3 protein. Of roughly 30,000 distinct CDR3 sequences in the sample, around 6% were seen once. The material was whole blood, obtained at baseline. The source is an adult who was a healthcare worker with PCR-confirmed SARS-CoV-2 infection or an uninfected control (not recorded which).

This clonotype was detected many times. The chain links TRBV19 to TRBJ2-1, with 12 bases fitting TRBD2. Germline V CDR1 and CDR2: LNHDA, SQIVND (reference sequence). J lost 1 base, V lost 7 bases, and 5 bases had no gene match. There are 16 residues in the CDR3. In DNA, the CDR3 is TGTGCCAGTAAGACTAGCGGGAGAAGGTCCTACAATGAGCAGTTCTTC. Its protein is CASKTSGRRSYNEQFF.

CDR3: CASSLAGGTSGRGNEQFF. The CDR3, as DNA: TGTGCCAGCAGCTTAGCTGGGGGGACTAGCGGGAGAGGGAATGAGCAGTTCTTC. The chain uses TRBV11-2 and TRBJ2-1; TRBD2 matches at 14 bases. The germline V gene has CDR1 SGHAT and CDR2 FQNNGV. V dropped 1 base and J dropped 7; count of bases not matched to a gene: 9. The CDR3 length is 18 residues.

A few counts support this clonotype. The chain joins TRBV19 to TRBJ2-2; unclear D gene. The CDR3 is 15 residues long. Deletions cut 7 bases from V and 5 bases from J, with 17 bases between. Germline assignment: CDR1 LNHDA and CDR2 SQIVND (reference sequence). CDR3 DNA: TGTGCCAGTAACGCCAGGCTCCCCCCGACCGGGGAGCTGTTTTTT. It translates to CASNARLPPTGELFF.

This clonotype showed up many times. This sequence joins TRBV27 and TRBJ1-1; 7 bases align to TRBD1. The CDR3 has 15 amino acids. The V gene's germline CDR1 is MNHEY and CDR2 SMNVEV (reference sequence). V shed 4 bases, J shed 1 base, and the junction held 6 bases outside the gene matches. This CDR3 reads CASSSRKGANTEAFF. CDR3 in DNA: TGTGCCAGCAGTTCACGGAAGGGGGCGAACACTGAAGCTTTCTTT.

This clonotype was observed many times. The chain recombines TRBV30 with TRBJ2-1, with 10 positions matching TRBD1. The CDR3 has 12 amino acids. The V gene's germline CDR1 is GTSNPN and CDR2 SVGIG (reference sequence). V shed 4 bases and J 8 bases; nucleotides not matched to a gene: 2. CDR3 protein: CAWMDRGYEQFF. In nucleotides, the CDR3 is TGTGCCTGGATGGACAGGGGGTATGAGCAGTTCTTC.

This clonotype turned up a few times. CDR3 sequence reads: CASSGTTPPLHF. The CDR3 region has the DNA TGTGCCAGCAGTGGAACGACACCACCCCTCCACTTT. This chain uses TRBV25-1 with TRBJ1-6, with no clear D. V lost 4 bases and J lost 11, with 9 bases in between. Germline values: CDR1 MGHDK, CDR2 SYGVNS. The CDR3 extends over 12 amino acids.

This clonotype has ten or more counts. V gene TRBV5-4 combines with J gene TRBJ2-7; unclear D gene. Germline values: CDR1 SGHNT, CDR2 YYREEE (reference sequence). The CDR3 length is 13 residues. Trimming took off 5 bases at V and 4 bases at J, with 13 bases between the two ends. CDR3 DNA: TGTGCCAGCAGTCGTTGGTTGAAGTACGAGCAGTACTTC. Its protein product is CASSRWLKYEQYF. The variable domain in full, with the rest retrieved from reference TRBV5-4 and TRBJ2-7, is ETGVTQSPTHLIKTRGQQVTLRCSSQSGHNTVSWYQQALGQGPQFIFQYYREEENGRGNFPPRFSGLQFPNYSSELNVNALELDDSALYLCASSRWLKYEQYFGPGTRLTVT.

This clonotype was detected ten times or more. V is TRBV4-3 and J is TRBJ2-1, with 8 bases matching TRBD1. Germline CDR1 LGHNA, CDR2 YSLEER. The CDR3 is 14 residues long. Trimming cost V 0 bases and J 8 bases; bases outside gene matches: 3. The CDR3 sequence is CASSQDRTGYEQFF. As DNA, the CDR3 is TGCGCCAGCAGCCAAGATAGGACAGGGTATGAGCAGTTCTTC.

This clonotype was seen many times. The chain has TRBV28 and TRBJ2-3; no reliable D call. The CDR3 is 14 amino acids. The germline V and J ends were trimmed by 2 bases and 1 base, with 7 bases remaining between them. CDR1 is MDHEN and CDR2 is SYDVKM in the germline V gene. The CDR3: CASSLQAGTDTQYF. The CDR3 region has the DNA TGTGCCAGCAGTTTACAGGCGGGCACAGATACGCAGTATTTT.

This clonotype was found many times. The V call is TRBV20-1, the J call TRBJ2-1, with 15 nucleotides matching TRBD2. The V and J ends lost 2 bases and 8 bases, in that order; junction bases with no gene match: 13. CDR1 and CDR2 (germline): DFQATT, SNEGSKA (reference sequence). The CDR3 loop spans 18 amino acids. For the CDR3, the DNA is TGCAGTGCTAGATCCCTTGGGCGGACTAGCGGGAGGGCCCATGAGCAGTTCTTC. This translates into CSARSLGRTSGRAHEQFF.

This clonotype was observed a few times. The chain uses TRBV11-2 and TRBJ2-1; possibly TRBD1 for D (6 bases). Germline assignment: CDR1 SGHAT and CDR2 FQNNGV. The CDR3 covers 16 residues. The V end lost 1 base, the J end lost 6 bases, and 16 bases lay between the germline ends. The CDR3: CASSLVRSARGNEQFF. The CDR3 bases are TGTGCCAGCAGCTTAGTTCGATCAGCCAGGGGCAATGAGCAGTTCTTC.

The rearrangement links TRBV5-4 to TRBJ1-6, with 12 positions matching TRBD1. V was pared by 0 bases and J by 10 bases, with 2 bases of the junction left unmatched. The CDR3 has 15 amino acids. Looked up from germline, CDR1 is SGHNT and CDR2 is YYREEE (reference sequence). The CDR3 bases are TGTGCCAGCAGCTTGGGGGACAGGGGGCTATCACCCCTCCACTTT. It is translated as CASSLGDRGLSPLHF.

The chain recombines TRBV28 with TRBJ2-5, with unresolved D. The CDR3 has 14 residues. CDR1 MDHEN and CDR2 SYDVKM come from the germline V gene. V was shortened by 6 bases and J by 7 bases, with 18 bases between the two germline ends. For the CDR3, the DNA is TGTGCCAGCAGGCCCCCTGCACCCGCCGGGACCCAGTACTTC. Amino acids: CASRPPAPAGTQYF. Variable domain in full (rest from reference TRBV28 and TRBJ2-5): DVKVTQSSRYLVKRTGEKVFLECVQDMDHENMFWYRQDPGLGLRLIYFSYDVKMKEKGDIPEGYSVSREKKERFSLILESASTNQTSMYLCASRPPAPAGTQYFGPGTRLLVL.

Ten or more counts support this clonotype. The rearrangement joins TRBV5-1 to TRBJ1-4; D not resolved. This CDR3 comprises 15 residues. The germline gives CDR1 SGHRS, CDR2 YFSETQ. Trimming left V 4 bases short and J 5 bases short, with 15 bases between. The CDR3 region is CASSPGIGGNEKLFF. Written as DNA, the CDR3 is TGCGCCAGCAGCCCGGGCATCGGAGGGAATGAAAAACTGTTTTTT.